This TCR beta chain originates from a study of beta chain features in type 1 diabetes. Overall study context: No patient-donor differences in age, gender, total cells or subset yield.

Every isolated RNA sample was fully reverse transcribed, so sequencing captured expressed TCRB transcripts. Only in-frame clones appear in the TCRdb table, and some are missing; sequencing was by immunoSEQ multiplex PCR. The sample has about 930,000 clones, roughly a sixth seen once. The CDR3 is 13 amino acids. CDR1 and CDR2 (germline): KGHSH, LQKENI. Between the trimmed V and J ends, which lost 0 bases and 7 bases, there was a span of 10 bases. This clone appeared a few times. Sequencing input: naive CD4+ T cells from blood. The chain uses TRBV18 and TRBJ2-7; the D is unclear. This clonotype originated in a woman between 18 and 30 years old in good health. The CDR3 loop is CASSPPGKGEQYF. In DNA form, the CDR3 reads TGTGCCAGCTCACCACCGGGGAAAGGGGAGCAGTACTTC.